This T cell receptor (beta chain) was sequenced for a study of T cells in Graves' hyperthyroidism and ophthalmopathy. Each diagnosis was grounded in clinical symptoms, serum thyroxine and TRAb, thyroid ultrasound, and orbital computed tomography. The authors took PBMCs from roughly 10 ml fresh peripheral blood. Study conclusions and caveats: Ophthalmopathy cases were set apart from stable hyperthyroidism by a 13 V-J model.

Authors of the study amplified TCR beta CDR3 regions from RNA transcripts. HTBI primers were the set used in a first-round RT-PCR of the TCR CDR3. In TCRdb, the multiplex PCR reads were re-called with MiXCR into one record per CDR3 protein. The sample contains approximately 630,000 distinct CDR3 sequences, around 16% of which appear only once. Ten or more counts support this clonotype. Its antigen is as yet unknown. The germline V gene encodes CDR1 SNHLY and CDR2 FYNNEI. Trimming pared 3 bases from V and 8 bases from J, leaving 11 bases between. The CDR3 is 13 amino acids. The sequenced material came from blood. The sequence was collected from a woman aged 30 to 39 with Graves' hyperthyroidism. J is TRBJ2-1 and V is TRBV2, with D possibly being TRBD2 (7 bases). The CDR3 region has the DNA TGTGCCAGCAGTGAGGGAGGGGGTTATGAGCAGTTCTTC. Its translation: CASSEGGGYEQFF.